One sample yielded the 2 T cell receptor beta chains listed below, sequenced in a study of shared T cell receptors in the human thymus. Data came from immunoSEQ multiplex PCR; TCRdb stores just in-frame clones and leaves some out. The sample gives 640,000 or so clones, approximately 87% of which show up once; over 0.008% is in the top ten. The same sample was also studied in work on human thymus T cells.

The sample comprised thymocytes. Receptors originate from a boy in the first two years of life with a congenital heart defect.

The V and J genes are TRBV10-1 and TRBJ2-7, with 9 bases identical to TRBD1. Germline-derived CDR1 and CDR2 are WNHNN and SYGVQD (reference sequence). This CDR3 region has 17 residues. J lost 4 bases, V lost 2 bases, and 12 bases had no gene match. The CDR3: CASSEPPTGGNLYEQYF. DNA for the CDR3: TGCGCCAGCAGTGAGCCCCCTACAGGGGGCAATCTTTACGAGCAGTACTTC.

The V gene is TRBV4-1, the J gene TRBJ1-1; possibly TRBD1 for D (5 bases). The CDR3 is made up of 15 amino acids. The germline CDR1 and CDR2 sequences are MGHRA and YSYEKL. The V end lost 4 bases, the J end lost 1 base, and 13 bases lay between the germline ends. In DNA, the CDR3 is TGCGCCAGCAGCCGATCAGGGAAGGGGAACACTGAAGCTTTCTTT. Its translation is CASSRSGKGNTEAFF.